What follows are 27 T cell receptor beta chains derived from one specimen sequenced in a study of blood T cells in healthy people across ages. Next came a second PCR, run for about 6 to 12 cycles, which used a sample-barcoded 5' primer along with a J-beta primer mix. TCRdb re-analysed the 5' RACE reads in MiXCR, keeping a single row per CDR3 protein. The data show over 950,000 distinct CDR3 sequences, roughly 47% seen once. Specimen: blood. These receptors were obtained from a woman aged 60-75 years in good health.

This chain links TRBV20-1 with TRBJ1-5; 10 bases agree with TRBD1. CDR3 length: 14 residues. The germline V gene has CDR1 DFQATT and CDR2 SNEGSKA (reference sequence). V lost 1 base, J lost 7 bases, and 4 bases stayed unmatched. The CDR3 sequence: CSARVGTGVQPQHF. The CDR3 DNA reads TGCAGTGCTAGAGTCGGGACAGGGGTCCAGCCCCAGCATTTT.

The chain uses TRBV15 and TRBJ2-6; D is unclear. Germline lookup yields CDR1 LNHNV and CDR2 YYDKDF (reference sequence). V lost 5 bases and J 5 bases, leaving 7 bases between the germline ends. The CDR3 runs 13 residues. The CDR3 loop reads CATSEAWANVLTF. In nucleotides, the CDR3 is TGTGCCACCAGCGAGGCGTGGGCCAACGTCCTGACTTTC. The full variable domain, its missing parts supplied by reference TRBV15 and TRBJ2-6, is DAMVIQNPRYQVTQFGKPVTLSCSQTLNHNVMYWYQQKSSQAPKLLFHYYDKDFNNEADTPDNFQSRRPNTSFCFLDIRSPGLGDTAMYLCATSEAWANVLTFGAGSRLTVL.

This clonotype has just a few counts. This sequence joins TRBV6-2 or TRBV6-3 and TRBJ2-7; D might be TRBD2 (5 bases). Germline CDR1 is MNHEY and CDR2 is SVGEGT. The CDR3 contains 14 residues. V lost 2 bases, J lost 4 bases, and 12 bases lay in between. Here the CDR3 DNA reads TGTGCCAGCAGTTACGGGAGATTCCTGTACGAGCAGTACTTC. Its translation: CASSYGRFLYEQYF.

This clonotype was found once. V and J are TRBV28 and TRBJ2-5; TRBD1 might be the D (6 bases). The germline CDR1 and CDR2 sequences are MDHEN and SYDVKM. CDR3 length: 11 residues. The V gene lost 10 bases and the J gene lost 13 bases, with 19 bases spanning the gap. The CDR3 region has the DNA TGTGCCACCAGGACAGACCAAAGGGCGTACTTC. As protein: CATRTDQRAYF.

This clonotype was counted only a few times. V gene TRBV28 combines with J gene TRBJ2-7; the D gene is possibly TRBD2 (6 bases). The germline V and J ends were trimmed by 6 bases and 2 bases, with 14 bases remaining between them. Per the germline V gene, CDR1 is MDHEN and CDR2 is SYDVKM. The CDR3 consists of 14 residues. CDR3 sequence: CASSLGLSTYEQYF. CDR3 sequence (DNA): TGTGCCAGCAGCCTGGGACTTTCCACCTACGAGCAGTACTTC.

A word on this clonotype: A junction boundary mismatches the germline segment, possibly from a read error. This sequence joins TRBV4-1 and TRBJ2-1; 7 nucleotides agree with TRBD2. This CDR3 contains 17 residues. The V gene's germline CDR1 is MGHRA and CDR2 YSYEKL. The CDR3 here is CAGSQGSRGGRFNEQFF. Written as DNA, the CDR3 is TGCGCCGGCAGCCAAGGAAGTAGGGGAGGGCGATTCAATGAGCAGTTCTTC.

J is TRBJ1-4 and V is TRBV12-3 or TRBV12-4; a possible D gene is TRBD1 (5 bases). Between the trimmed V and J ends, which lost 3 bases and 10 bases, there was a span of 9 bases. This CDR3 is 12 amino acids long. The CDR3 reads CASSFGGGKLFF. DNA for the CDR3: TGTGCCAGCAGTTTTGGGGGTGGAAAACTGTTTTTT.

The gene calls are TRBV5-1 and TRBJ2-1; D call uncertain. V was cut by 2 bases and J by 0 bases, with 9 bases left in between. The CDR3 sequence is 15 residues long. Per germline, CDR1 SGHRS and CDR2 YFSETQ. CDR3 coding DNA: TGCGCCAGCAGCTTCTTGTCTAGCTCCTACAATGAGCAGTTCTTC. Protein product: CASSFLSSSYNEQFF.

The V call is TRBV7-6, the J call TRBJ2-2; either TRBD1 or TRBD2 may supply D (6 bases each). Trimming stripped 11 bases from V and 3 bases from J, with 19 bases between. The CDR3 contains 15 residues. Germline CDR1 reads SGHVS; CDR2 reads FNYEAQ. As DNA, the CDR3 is TGTGCCGCAGGAAAGGGGGGCGCTTACACCGGGGAGCTGTTTTTT. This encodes CAAGKGGAYTGELFF.

The CDR3 spells CATSKLGQQYF. CDR3 DNA sequence: TGTGCCACCTCAAAGCTCGGGCAGCAGTACTTC. This chain connects TRBV5-6 to TRBJ2-7; no clear D. The germline V and J ends were trimmed by 9 bases and 8 bases, with 15 bases remaining between them. CDR1 is SGHDT, CDR2 YYEEEE, per germline. CDR3 size: 11 residues. Supplemented by reference TRBV5-6 and TRBJ2-7, the full variable domain reads DAGVTQSPTHLIKTRGQQVTLRCSPKSGHDTVSWYQQALGQGPQFIFQYYEEEERQRGNFPDRFSGHQFPNYSSELNVNALLLGDSALYLCATSKLGQQYFGPGTRLTVT.

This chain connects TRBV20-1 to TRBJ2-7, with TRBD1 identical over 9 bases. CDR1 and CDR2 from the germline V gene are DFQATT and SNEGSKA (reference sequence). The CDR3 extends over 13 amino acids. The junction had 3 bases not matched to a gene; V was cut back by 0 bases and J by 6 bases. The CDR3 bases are TGCAGTGCTAGAGATGGACAGGGGATCGAGCAGTACTTC. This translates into CSARDGQGIEQYF.

CDR3 nucleotides: TGTGCCAGCACCCTAAGCGGGAGTTCGGATACGCAGTATTTT. It encodes CASTLSGSSDTQYF. This rearrangement joins TRBV12-3 or TRBV12-4 to TRBJ2-3; 8 bases line up with TRBD2. Trimming took 7 bases from V and 6 from J; bases not matched to a gene: 9. The CDR3 sequence is 14 residues long.

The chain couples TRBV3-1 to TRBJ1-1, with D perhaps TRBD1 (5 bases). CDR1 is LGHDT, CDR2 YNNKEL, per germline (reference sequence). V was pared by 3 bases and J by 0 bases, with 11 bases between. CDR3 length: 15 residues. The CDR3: CASSQGRLMNTEAFF. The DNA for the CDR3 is TGTGCCAGCAGCCAGGGACGGCTCATGAACACTGAAGCTTTCTTT.

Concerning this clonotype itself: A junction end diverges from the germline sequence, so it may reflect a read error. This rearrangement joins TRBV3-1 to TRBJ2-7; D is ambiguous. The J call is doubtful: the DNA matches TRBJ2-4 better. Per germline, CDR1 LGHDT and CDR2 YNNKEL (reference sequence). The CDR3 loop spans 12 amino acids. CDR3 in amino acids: CAISHDKNIQYF. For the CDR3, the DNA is TGTGCCATCAGCCATGACAAAAACATTCAGTACTTC.

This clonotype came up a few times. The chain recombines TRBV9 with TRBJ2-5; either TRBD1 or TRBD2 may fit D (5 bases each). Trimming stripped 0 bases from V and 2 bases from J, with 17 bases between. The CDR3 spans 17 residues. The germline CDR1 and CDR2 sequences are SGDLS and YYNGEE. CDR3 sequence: CASSVAGGPSLQETQYF. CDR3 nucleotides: TGTGCCAGCAGCGTAGCTGGGGGACCTAGTCTGCAAGAGACCCAGTACTTC.

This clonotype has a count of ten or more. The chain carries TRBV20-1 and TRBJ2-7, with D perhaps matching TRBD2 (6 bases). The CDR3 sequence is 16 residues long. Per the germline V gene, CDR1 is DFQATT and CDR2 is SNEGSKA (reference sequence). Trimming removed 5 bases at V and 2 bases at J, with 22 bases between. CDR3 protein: CSALSPGGARTYEQYF. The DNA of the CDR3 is TGCAGTGCTCTCTCCCCCGGGGGAGCTAGAACCTACGAGCAGTACTTC.

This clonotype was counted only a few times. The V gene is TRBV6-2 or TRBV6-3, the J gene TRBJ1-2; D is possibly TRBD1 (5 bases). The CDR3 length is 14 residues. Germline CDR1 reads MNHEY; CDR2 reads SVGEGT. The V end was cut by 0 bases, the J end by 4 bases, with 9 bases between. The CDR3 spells CASSYSRGVYGYTF. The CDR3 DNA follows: TGTGCCAGCAGTTACTCGAGGGGCGTCTATGGCTACACCTTC.

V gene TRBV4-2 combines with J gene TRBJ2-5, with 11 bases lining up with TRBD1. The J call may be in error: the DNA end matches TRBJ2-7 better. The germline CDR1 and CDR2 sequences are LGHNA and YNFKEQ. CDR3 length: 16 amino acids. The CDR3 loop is CASSQEDRGQSDEQYF. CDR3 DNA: TGTGCCAGCAGCCAAGAGGACAGGGGGCAGTCAGACGAGCAGTACTTC.

DNA for the CDR3: TGTGCCAGCAGCTTAGGGGGCGAGGAGCAGTACTTC. Residues: CASSLGGEEQYF. The chain employs TRBV11-3 and TRBJ2-5, with TRBD1 as a possible D gene (5 bases). The CDR3 consists of 12 residues. Germline CDR1 and CDR2: SGHNT and YENEEA. V dropped 1 base and J dropped 11 bases, with 11 bases sitting between them.

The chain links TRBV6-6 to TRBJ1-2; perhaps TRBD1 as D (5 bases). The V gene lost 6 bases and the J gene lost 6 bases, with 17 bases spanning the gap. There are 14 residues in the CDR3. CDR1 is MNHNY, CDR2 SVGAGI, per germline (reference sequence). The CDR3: CASRRDDAGDGYTF. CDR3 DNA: TGTGCCAGCAGGAGGGACGATGCTGGGGATGGCTACACCTTC.

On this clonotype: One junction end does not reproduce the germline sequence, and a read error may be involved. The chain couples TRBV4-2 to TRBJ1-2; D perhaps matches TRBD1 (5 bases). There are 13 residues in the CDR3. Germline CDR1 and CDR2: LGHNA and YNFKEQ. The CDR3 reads CTSSRAARDVYTF. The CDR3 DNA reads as TGTACCAGCAGCCGAGCAGCCAGGGATGTCTACACCTTC.

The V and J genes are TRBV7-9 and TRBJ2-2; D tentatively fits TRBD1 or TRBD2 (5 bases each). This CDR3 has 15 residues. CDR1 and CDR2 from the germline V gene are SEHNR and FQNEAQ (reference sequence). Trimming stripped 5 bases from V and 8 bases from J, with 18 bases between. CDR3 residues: CASSRPGTGMGELFF. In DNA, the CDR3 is TGTGCCAGCAGCAGACCGGGAACAGGAATGGGGGAGCTGTTTTTT.

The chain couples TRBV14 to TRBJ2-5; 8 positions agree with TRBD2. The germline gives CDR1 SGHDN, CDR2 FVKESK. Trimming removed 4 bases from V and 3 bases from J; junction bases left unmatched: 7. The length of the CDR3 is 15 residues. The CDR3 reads CASSRTTSGKETQYF. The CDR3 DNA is TGTGCCAGCAGCCGCACTACTAGCGGAAAAGAGACCCAGTACTTC.

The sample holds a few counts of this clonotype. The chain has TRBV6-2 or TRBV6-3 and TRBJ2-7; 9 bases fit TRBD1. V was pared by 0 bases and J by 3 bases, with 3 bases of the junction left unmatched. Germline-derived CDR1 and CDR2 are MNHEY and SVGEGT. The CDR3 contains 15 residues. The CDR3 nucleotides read TGTGCCAGCAGTTACTCGGACAGGGGAGGCTACGAGCAGTACTTC. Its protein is CASSYSDRGGYEQYF.

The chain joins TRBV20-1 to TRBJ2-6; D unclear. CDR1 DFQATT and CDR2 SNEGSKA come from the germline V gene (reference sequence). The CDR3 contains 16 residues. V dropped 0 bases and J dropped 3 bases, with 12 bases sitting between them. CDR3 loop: CSARDVVTHGANVLTF. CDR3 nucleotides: TGCAGTGCTAGAGATGTAGTAACCCATGGGGCCAACGTCCTGACTTTC.

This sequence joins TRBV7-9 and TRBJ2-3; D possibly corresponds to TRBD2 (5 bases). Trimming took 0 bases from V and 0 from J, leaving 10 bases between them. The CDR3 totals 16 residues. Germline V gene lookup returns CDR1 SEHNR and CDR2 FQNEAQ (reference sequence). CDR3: CASSLAVGASTDTQYF. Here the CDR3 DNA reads TGTGCCAGCAGCTTAGCGGTGGGAGCTAGCACAGATACGCAGTATTTT.

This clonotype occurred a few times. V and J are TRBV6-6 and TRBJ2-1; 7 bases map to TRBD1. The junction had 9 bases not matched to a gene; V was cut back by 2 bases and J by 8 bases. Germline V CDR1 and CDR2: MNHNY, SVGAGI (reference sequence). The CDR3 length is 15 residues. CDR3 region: CASSYQRTGNDEQFF. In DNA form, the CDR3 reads TGTGCCAGCAGTTACCAGCGGACAGGTAATGATGAGCAGTTCTTC.